Listed below are T cell receptor beta chains from one sample, sequenced in a study of blood T cell repertoires in COVID-19. TCRdb's table, derived via immunoSEQ multiplex PCR, lists solely in-frame clones and lacks some. The data show roughly 210,000 clones, around 89% seen once. Sequenced input: peripheral blood. The receptor set was obtained from a man between 70 and 80 years old with acute or convalescent COVID-19. Each CDR3 is given with its conserved first and last residue. D genes are given only for firm matches. Clone size is stated in some rows and not others, as once, few, many or a class when expanded.

D,V,J,size,DNA,CDR3
-,TRBV29-1,TRBJ1-1,-,TGCAGCGTTGAAAGGGGAAGGACTGAAGCTTTCTTT,CSVERGRTEAFF
TRBD1,TRBV28,TRBJ2-7,-,TGTGCCAGCAGCCTAGGACAGGGTAATTTTGGGGAGCAGTACTTC,CASSLGQGNFGEQYF
-,TRBV18,TRBJ2-7,-,TGTGCCAGCTCACCGGCAGGGCCCTACGAGCAGTACTTC,CASSPAGPYEQYF
TRBD1,TRBV7-9,TRBJ1-2,-,TGTGCCAGCAGCTCCGAACAGGGGTTTTTCTATGGCTACACCTTC,CASSSEQGFFYGYTF
TRBD2,TRBV7-2,TRBJ2-7,-,TGTGCCAGCCGGCAGCGGGGCGTCTCCTACGAGCAGTACTTC,CASRQRGVSYEQYF
TRBD2,TRBV18,TRBJ2-1,-,TGTGCCAGCTCACCAGGGCGGGCGGGAGCCGGCAATGAGCAGTTCTTC,CASSPGRAGAGNEQFF
-,TRBV29-1,TRBJ1-1,-,TGCAGCGTTGGAATCGGCGGACAGAAGAACACTGAAGCTTTCTTT,CSVGIGGQKNTEAFF
-,TRBV5-1,TRBJ1-1,-,TGCGCCAGCAGCTTGTCGCCGGGAGTGACTGAAGCTTTCTTT,CASSLSPGVTEAFF
-,TRBV15,TRBJ2-2,once,TGTGCCACCAGCCCGGACACCGGGGAGCTGTTTTTT,CATSPDTGELFF
TRBD1,TRBV7-3,TRBJ1-1,-,TGTGCCAGCAGCCGAGACAGGGACACTGAAGCTTTCTTT,CASSRDRDTEAFF
TRBD1,TRBV4-3,TRBJ2-3,-,TGCGCCAGCAGCCAAAGGACAGGGGGAGCCACAGATACGCAGTATTTT,CASSQRTGGATDTQYF
-,TRBV4-2,TRBJ2-1,few,TGTGCCAGCAGCCAAGGGCCCTACAATGAGCAGTTCTTC,CASSQGPYNEQFF
-,TRBV4-2,TRBJ2-3,few,TGTGCCAGCAGCCAAGACGGGAGCACAGATACGCAGTATTTT,CASSQDGSTDTQYF
-,TRBV10-3,TRBJ1-1,-,TGTGCCATCAGTGAGTCGGGGCGGCAGGGTCAAACTGAAGCTTTCTTT,CAISESGRQGQTEAFF
TRBD1,TRBV2,TRBJ2-1,-,TGTGCCAGCATTCTACAGGGGTTTCCCTACAATGAGCAGTTCTTC,CASILQGFPYNEQFF
-,TRBV7-9,TRBJ1-6,-,TGTGCCAGCAGCCAAGCCGGATCGGGAAGCACCCTCCACTTT,CASSQAGSGSTLHF
-,TRBV19,TRBJ1-1,few,TGTGCCAGTAGTTTGGTACTAGGAGCTGAAGCTTTCTTT,CASSLVLGAEAFF
-,TRBV5-6,TRBJ2-3,-,TGTGCCAGCAGTCTCAAAAGCCCCGCCCTAAATAAGTTTACAGATACGCAGTATTTT,CASSLKSPALNKFTDTQYF
-,TRBV28,TRBJ1-1,-,TGTGCCAGCAGTTTTGCAGGGGACACTGAAGCTTTCTTT,CASSFAGDTEAFF
-,TRBV9,TRBJ1-4,-,TGTGCCAGCAGCGTAACCCCGGGACAACAGGGTGAAAAACTGTTTTTT,CASSVTPGQQGEKLFF
TRBD1,TRBV7-9,TRBJ1-5,many,TGTGCCAGCAGTCCAGGGGGTGGGGATCAGCCCCAGCATTTT,CASSPGGGDQPQHF
-,TRBV3-1/TRBV3-2,TRBJ1-2,-,TGTGCCAGCAGCCAATCCATCGCGGGCTACACCTTC,CASSQSIAGYTF
-,TRBV7-8,TRBJ2-2,-,TGTGCCAGCAGCTTAACGTCCCTAAACACCGGGGAGCTGTTTTTT,CASSLTSLNTGELFF
-,TRBV2,TRBJ1-3,-,TGTGCCAGCAGTTCCTTAGGAAACACCATATATTTT,CASSSLGNTIYF
-,TRBV15,TRBJ1-2,-,TGTGCCACCAGCCTATCGGACTATGGCTACACCTTC,CATSLSDYGYTF
-,TRBV4-3,TRBJ1-2,-,TGCGCCAGCAGCCAAGATAAGGCAGGGGCCTACTATGGCTACACCTTC,CASSQDKAGAYYGYTF
-,TRBV6-4,TRBJ1-1,-,TGTGCCAGCAGGATGGACAGGAACACTGAAGCTTTCTTT,CASRMDRNTEAFF
TRBD1,TRBV6-5,TRBJ2-7,-,TGTGCCAGCAGCTTCGGCAGGGGGCCCGGCGAGCAGTACTTC,CASSFGRGPGEQYF
-,TRBV7-9,TRBJ2-2,-,TGTGCCAGCAGCATAGGGTCGGCCGGGGAGCTGTTTTTT,CASSIGSAGELFF
-,TRBV19,TRBJ1-1,once,TGTGCCAGTACCACAGCAAGTATATCGTCCACTGAAGCTTTCTTT,CASTTASISSTEAFF
-,TRBV7-2,TRBJ1-1,once,TGTGCCAGCAGCTTAGGGGGGGTAGGAGCTTTCTTT,CASSLGGVGAFF
TRBD2,TRBV7-3,TRBJ2-1,-,TGTGCCAGCAGCTACGGGAGGTTGGACTACAATGAGCAGTTCTTC,CASSYGRLDYNEQFF
-,TRBV4-1,TRBJ1-2,-,TGCGCCAGCAGCCAAGACCCGGGGGGGGTGAGCTATGGCTACACCTTC,CASSQDPGGVSYGYTF
TRBD2,TRBV7-7,TRBJ2-2,-,TGTGCCAGCAGCTTAGGTCTAGCGGGAGCCGGGGAGCTGTTTTTT,CASSLGLAGAGELFF
TRBD1,TRBV4-2,TRBJ1-4,-,TGTGCCAGCAGCCTCCGGACAGGAGGTAATGAAAAACTGTTTTTT,CASSLRTGGNEKLFF
-,TRBV19,TRBJ2-7,-,TGTGCCAGTAGCCGACCCGGACAGACCTACGAGCAGTACTTC,CASSRPGQTYEQYF
TRBD2,TRBV3-1/TRBV3-2,TRBJ2-1,-,TGTGCCAGCAGCCAACTAGCGGGAGGGCCCCACAATGAGCAGTTCTTC,CASSQLAGGPHNEQFF
-,TRBV6-4,TRBJ2-1,-,TGTGCCAGCAGTGTACAGGCAGGGAATGAGCAGTTCTTC,CASSVQAGNEQFF
TRBD2,TRBV3-1/TRBV3-2,TRBJ2-6,-,TGTGCCAGCAGTCGGGGGGGCTCTGGGGCCAACGTCCTGACTTTC,CASSRGGSGANVLTF
-,TRBV21-1,TRBJ2-1,-,TGTGCCAGCAGCAAAGAAGTCGGGTGGGGGAGGGTCCCCTACAATGAGCAGTTCTTC,CASSKEVGWGRVPYNEQFF
-,TRBV21-1,TRBJ2-7,-,TGTGCCAGCAGCCCTCGGGATCTTCTTTTCGGTGAGCAGTACTTC,CASSPRDLLFGEQYF
TRBD2,TRBV15,TRBJ2-5,-,TGTGCCACCAGCAGAGGGACTAGCGGGGCAGAAGAGACCCAGTACTTC,CATSRGTSGAEETQYF
TRBD2,TRBV5-4,TRBJ2-5,-,TGTGCCAGCAGCTCCCAAATCCGGGGGGGGGAGACCCAGTACTTC,CASSSQIRGGETQYF
TRBD2,TRBV6-1,TRBJ2-5,-,TGTGCCAGCAGTGAAGGGATTAGCGGGAGCGAGACCCAGTACTTC,CASSEGISGSETQYF